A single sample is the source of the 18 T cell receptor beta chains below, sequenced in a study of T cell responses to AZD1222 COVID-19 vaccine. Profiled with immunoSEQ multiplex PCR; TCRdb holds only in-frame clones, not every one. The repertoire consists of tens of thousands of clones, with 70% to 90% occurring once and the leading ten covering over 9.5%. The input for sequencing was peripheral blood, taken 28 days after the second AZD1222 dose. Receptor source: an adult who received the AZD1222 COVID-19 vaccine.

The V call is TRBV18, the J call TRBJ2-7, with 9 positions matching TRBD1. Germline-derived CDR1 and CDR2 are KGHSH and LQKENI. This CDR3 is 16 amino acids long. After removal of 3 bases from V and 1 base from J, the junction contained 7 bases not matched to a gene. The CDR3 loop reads CASSPYSGTGSYEQYF. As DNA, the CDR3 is TGTGCCAGCTCACCTTACTCCGGGACAGGGTCCTACGAGCAGTACTTC.

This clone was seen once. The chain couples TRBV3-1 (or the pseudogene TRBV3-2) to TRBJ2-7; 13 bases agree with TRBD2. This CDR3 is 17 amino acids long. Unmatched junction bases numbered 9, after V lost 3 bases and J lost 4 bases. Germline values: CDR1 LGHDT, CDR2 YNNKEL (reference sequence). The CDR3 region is CASSHQLAGGPPYEQYF. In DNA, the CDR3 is TGTGCCAGCAGCCACCAACTAGCGGGGGGGCCACCGTACGAGCAGTACTTC.

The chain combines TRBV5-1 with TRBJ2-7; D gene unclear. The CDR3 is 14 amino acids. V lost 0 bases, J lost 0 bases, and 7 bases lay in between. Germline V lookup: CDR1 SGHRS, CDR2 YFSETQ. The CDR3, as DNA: TGCGCCAGCAGCTTGGATAGGAGCTCCTACGAGCAGTACTTC. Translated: CASSLDRSSYEQYF.

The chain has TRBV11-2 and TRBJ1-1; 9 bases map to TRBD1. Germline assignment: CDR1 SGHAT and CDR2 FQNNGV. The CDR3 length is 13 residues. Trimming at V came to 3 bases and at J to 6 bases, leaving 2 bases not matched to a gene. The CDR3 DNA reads TGTGCCAGCAGCTTTTACAGGGGGCCTGAAGCTTTCTTT. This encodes CASSFYRGPEAFF.

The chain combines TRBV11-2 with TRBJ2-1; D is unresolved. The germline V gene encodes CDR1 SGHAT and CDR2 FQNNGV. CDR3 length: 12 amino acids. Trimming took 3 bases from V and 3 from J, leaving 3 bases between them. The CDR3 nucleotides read TGTGCCAGCAGCTTTGGCTACAATGAGCAGTTCTTC. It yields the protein CASSFGYNEQFF.

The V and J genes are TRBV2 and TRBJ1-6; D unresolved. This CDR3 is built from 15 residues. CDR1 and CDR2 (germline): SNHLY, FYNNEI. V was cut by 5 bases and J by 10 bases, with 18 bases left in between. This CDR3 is CASSSMTRTSSPLHF. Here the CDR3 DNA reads TGTGCCAGCAGTAGTATGACACGAACTTCGTCACCCCTCCACTTT.

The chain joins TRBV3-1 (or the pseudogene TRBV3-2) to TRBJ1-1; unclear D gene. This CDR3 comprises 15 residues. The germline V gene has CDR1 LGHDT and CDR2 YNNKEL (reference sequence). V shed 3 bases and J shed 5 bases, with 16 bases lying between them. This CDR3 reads CASSHLLEDGTEAFF. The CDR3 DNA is TGTGCCAGCAGCCACTTACTCGAGGACGGTACTGAAGCTTTCTTT.

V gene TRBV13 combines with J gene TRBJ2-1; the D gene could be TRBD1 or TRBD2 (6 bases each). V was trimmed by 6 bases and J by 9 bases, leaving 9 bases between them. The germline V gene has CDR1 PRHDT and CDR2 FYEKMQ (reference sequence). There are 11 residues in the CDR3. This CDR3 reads CASSEGGEQFF. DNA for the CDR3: TGTGCCAGCAGTGAGGGGGGTGAGCAGTTCTTC.

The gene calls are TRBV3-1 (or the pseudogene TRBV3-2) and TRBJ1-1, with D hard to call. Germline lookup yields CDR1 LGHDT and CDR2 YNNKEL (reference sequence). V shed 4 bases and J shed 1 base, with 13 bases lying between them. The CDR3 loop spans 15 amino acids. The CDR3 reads CASSLRTAANTEAFF. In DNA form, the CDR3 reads TGTGCCAGCAGCCTGCGGACCGCGGCGAACACTGAAGCTTTCTTT.

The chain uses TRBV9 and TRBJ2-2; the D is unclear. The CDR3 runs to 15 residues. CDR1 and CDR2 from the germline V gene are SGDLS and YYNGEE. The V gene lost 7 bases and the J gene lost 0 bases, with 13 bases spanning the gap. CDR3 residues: CASGSGLSNTGELFF. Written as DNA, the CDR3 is TGTGCCAGCGGTTCCGGGCTCTCGAACACCGGGGAGCTGTTTTTT.

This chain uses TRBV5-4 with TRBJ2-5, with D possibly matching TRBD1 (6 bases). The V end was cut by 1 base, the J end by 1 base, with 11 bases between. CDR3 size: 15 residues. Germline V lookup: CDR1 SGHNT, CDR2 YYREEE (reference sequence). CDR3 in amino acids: CASSLLDRPQETQYF. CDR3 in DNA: TGTGCCAGCAGCTTGTTGGACAGACCCCAAGAGACCCAGTACTTC.

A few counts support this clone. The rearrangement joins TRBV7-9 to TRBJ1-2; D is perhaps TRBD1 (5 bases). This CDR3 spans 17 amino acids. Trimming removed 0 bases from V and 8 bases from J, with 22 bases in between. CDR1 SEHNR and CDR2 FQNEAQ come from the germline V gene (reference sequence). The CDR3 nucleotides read TGTGCCAGCAGCTTAGCTGAGGTGGACACCTCTAGCCAGGGCTACACCTTC. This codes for CASSLAEVDTSSQGYTF. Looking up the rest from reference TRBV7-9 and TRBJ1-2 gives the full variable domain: DTGVSQNPRHKITKRGQNVTFRCDPISEHNRLYWYRQTLGQGPEFLTYFQNEAQLEKSRLLSDRFSAERPKGSFSTLEIQRTEQGDSAMYLCASSLAEVDTSSQGYTFGSGTRLTVV.

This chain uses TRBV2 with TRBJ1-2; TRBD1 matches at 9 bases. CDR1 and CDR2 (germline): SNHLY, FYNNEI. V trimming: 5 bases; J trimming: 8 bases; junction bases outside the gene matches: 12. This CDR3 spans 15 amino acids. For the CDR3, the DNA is TGTGCCAGCAGTCCTCGGACAGGGGAGCTTGGAGGCTACACCTTC. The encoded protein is CASSPRTGELGGYTF. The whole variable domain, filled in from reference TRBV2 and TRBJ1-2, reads EPEVTQTPSHQVTQMGQEVILRCVPISNHLYFYWYRQILGQKVEFLVSFYNNEISEKSEIFDDQFSVERPDGSNFTLKIRSTKLEDSAMYFCASSPRTGELGGYTFGSGTRLTVV.

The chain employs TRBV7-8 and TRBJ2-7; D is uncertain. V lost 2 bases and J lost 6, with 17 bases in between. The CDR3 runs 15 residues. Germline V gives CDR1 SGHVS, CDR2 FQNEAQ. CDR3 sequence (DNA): TGTGCCAGCAGCTTACATCTCTCTTTAGTGGCCGAGCAGTACTTC. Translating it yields CASSLHLSLVAEQYF.

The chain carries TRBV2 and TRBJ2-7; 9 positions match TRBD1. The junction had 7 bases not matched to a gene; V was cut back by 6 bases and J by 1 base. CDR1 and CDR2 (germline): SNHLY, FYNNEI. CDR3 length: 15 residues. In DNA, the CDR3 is TGTGCCAGCAGCCCATTAGGACAGGGGTCCTACGAGCAGTACTTC. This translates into CASSPLGQGSYEQYF.

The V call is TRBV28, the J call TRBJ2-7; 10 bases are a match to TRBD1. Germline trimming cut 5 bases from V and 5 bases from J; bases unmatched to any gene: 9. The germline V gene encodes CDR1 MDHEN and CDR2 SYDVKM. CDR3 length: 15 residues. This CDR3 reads CASSPRTGGGHEQYF. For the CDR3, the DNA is TGTGCCAGCAGTCCAAGGACAGGGGGGGGCCACGAGCAGTACTTC.

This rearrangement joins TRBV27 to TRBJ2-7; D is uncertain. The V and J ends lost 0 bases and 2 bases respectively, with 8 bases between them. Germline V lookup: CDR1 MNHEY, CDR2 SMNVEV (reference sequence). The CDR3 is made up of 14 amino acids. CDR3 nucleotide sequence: TGTGCCAGCAGTTTATCAGGGTCCCCCTACGAGCAGTACTTC. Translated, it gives CASSLSGSPYEQYF.

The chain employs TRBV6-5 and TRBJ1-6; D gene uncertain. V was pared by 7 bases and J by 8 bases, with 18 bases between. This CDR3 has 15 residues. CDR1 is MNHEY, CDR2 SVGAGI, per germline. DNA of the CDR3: TGTGCCAGCAATCTCGACGCCACGGCGGATTCACCCCTCCACTTT. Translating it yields CASNLDATADSPLHF.